Presented here are 7 T cell receptor beta chains from one specimen sequenced in a study of T cell responses to AZD1222 COVID-19 vaccine. Clones were read by immunoSEQ multiplex PCR, and TCRdb kept only the in-frame ones, dropping some. The data show fewer than 200,000 clones, approximately 88% seen once. Sequencing used peripheral blood, obtained 28 days after the second AZD1222 dose. These receptors all stem from an adult who received the AZD1222 COVID-19 vaccine.

The gene calls are TRBV6-5 and TRBJ2-7, with unresolved D. V was clipped by 10 bases and J by 6 bases, with 13 bases between them. The CDR3 consists of 11 residues. Per the germline V gene, CDR1 is MNHEY and CDR2 is SVGAGI. The CDR3 region has the DNA TGTGCCACGGGTGTTGCTGTCGAGCAGTACTTC. This codes for CATGVAVEQYF.

Turning to this clone: The sample has other DNA sequences that encode this CDR3 too. The chain links TRBV9 to TRBJ1-2; no reliable D call. The CDR3 covers 11 residues. From germline, CDR1 is SGDLS and CDR2 YYNGEE. V was shortened by 4 bases and J by 6 bases, with 7 bases between the two germline ends. The CDR3 protein is CASSSRDGYTF. The CDR3 nucleotides are TGTGCCAGCAGCTCACGGGATGGCTACACCTTC. Full variable domain (rest looked up from reference TRBV9 and TRBJ1-2): DSGVTQTPKHLITATGQRVTLRCSPRSGDLSVYWYQQSLDQGLQFLIQYYNGEERAKGNILERFSAQQFPDLHSELNLSSLELGDSALYFCASSSRDGYTFGSGTRLTVV.

The V call is TRBV30, the J call TRBJ2-1; D possibly corresponds to TRBD2 (6 bases). The length of the CDR3 is 13 residues. The ends were cut back, 7 bases at V and 1 base at J, with 11 bases in the middle. Germline-derived CDR1 and CDR2 are GTSNPN and SVGIG (reference sequence). The CDR3 DNA reads TGTGCCTTGGACCGGGGGTCCTACAATGAGCAGTTCTTC. Translating it yields CALDRGSYNEQFF.

The CDR3 protein is CSARDSSYNEQFF. CDR3 coding DNA: TGCAGCGCCCGGGACAGCTCCTACAATGAGCAGTTCTTC. This sequence joins TRBV29-1 and TRBJ2-1, with 7 bases matching TRBD1. V lost 7 bases and J lost 0; bases outside the gene matches: 3. This CDR3 has 13 amino acids. Germline V gene sequence: CDR1 SQVTM, CDR2 ANQGSEA.

The chain couples TRBV4-1 to TRBJ2-7; D not certain. V was shortened by 0 bases and J by 5 bases, with 2 bases between the two germline ends. The CDR3 is 11 residues long. The germline V gene has CDR1 MGHRA and CDR2 YSYEKL. DNA for the CDR3: TGCGCCAGCAGCCAAGAACACGAGCAGTACTTC. Amino acids: CASSQEHEQYF.

The V and J genes are TRBV3-1 (or the pseudogene TRBV3-2) and TRBJ2-7; 9 nucleotides match TRBD2. Germline CDR1 reads LGHDT; CDR2 reads YNNKEL (reference sequence). This CDR3 comprises 15 residues. V lost 0 bases, J lost 4 bases, and 4 bases stayed unmatched. Here the CDR3 DNA reads TGTGCCAGCAGCCAAGATCCTAGCGGGGTTTACGAGCAGTACTTC. It specifies CASSQDPSGVYEQYF.

The gene calls are TRBV5-5 and TRBJ1-4, with 9 bases that match TRBD1. This CDR3 is built from 17 residues. Trimming removed 5 bases from V and 12 bases from J; junction bases left unmatched: 20. Germline-derived CDR1 and CDR2 are SGHKS and YYEKEE (reference sequence). CDR3: CASRVTAVRDREVQLFF. The CDR3 DNA sequence: TGTGCCAGCAGGGTCACCGCCGTTCGGGACAGGGAGGTTCAACTGTTTTTT.